The 19 T cell receptor beta chains below all came from one sample that was sequenced in a study of T cell responses to AZD1222 COVID-19 vaccine. Only in-frame clones appear in the TCRdb table, and some are missing; sequencing was by immunoSEQ multiplex PCR. The table has 95,000 to 110,000 clones, about nine tenths seen once. The sequencing here drew on peripheral blood, taken on day 0 of AZD1222 vaccination. The receptors here all came from an adult in good health.

The table lists this clone with a few counts. The J gene is TRBJ1-6, the V gene TRBV30; unclear D gene. Germline values: CDR1 GTSNPN, CDR2 SVGIG (reference sequence). CDR3 length equals 11 residues. The CDR3 DNA follows: TGTGCTCCCGGACTGGTTTCACCCCTCCACTTT. Translated, it gives CAPGLVSPLHF. The whole variable domain, filled in from reference TRBV30 and TRBJ1-6, reads SQTIHQWPATLVQPVGSPLSLECTVEGTSNPNLYWYRQAAGRGLQLLFYSVGIGQISSEVPQNLSASRPQDRQFILSSKKLLLSDSGFYLCAPGLVSPLHFGNGTRLTVT.

V and J are TRBV27 and TRBJ1-4, with 7 bases matching TRBD1. Trimming took 4 bases from V and 5 from J; bases not matched to a gene: 7. The CDR3 spans 15 residues. The germline gives CDR1 MNHEY, CDR2 SMNVEV (reference sequence). The chain's CDR3 is CASSSRGARNEKLFF. The CDR3 bases are TGTGCCAGCAGTTCCAGGGGGGCCAGGAATGAAAAACTGTTTTTT.

V gene TRBV6-5 combines with J gene TRBJ1-1; tentative D call: TRBD1 (5 bases). CDR3 size: 15 residues. V gave up 2 bases and J gave up 0 bases, with 10 bases separating them. Germline lookup yields CDR1 MNHEY and CDR2 SVGAGI. As DNA, the CDR3 is TGTGCCAGCAGTTACGTCGGGGACTTGAACACTGAAGCTTTCTTT. Translation gives CASSYVGDLNTEAFF.

V and J are TRBV9 and TRBJ1-2; 8 bases agree with TRBD1. The V segment lost 3 bases and the J segment 8 bases; nucleotides outside the gene matches: 9. The CDR3 covers 14 residues. The germline V gene encodes CDR1 SGDLS and CDR2 YYNGEE. The CDR3 DNA sequence: TGTGCCAGCAGCGAACCAGGGGGCGCCCAGGGCTACACCTTC. Translation: CASSEPGGAQGYTF.

J is TRBJ1-5 and V is TRBV18, with D hard to call. The CDR3 is made up of 15 amino acids. Germline CDR1 and CDR2: KGHSH and LQKENI. Between the trimmed V and J ends, which lost 2 bases and 4 bases, there was a span of 12 bases. CDR3 region: CASSPVFEANQPQHF. In nucleotides, the CDR3 is TGTGCCAGCTCACCAGTCTTCGAGGCGAATCAGCCCCAGCATTTT.

This clone was observed a few times. The V call is TRBV5-1, the J call TRBJ1-6, with 7 positions matching TRBD1. CDR3 length: 17 residues. CDR1 and CDR2 (germline): SGHRS, YFSETQ. The junction had 9 bases not matched to a gene; V was cut back by 4 bases and J by 2 bases. The chain's CDR3 is CASSPRQGTAYNSPLHF. In DNA, the CDR3 is TGCGCCAGCAGCCCCAGACAGGGTACCGCCTATAATTCACCCCTCCACTTT.

This chain joins TRBV6-5 and TRBJ2-7, with TRBD2 identical over 8 bases. CDR3 length: 16 amino acids. CDR1 is MNHEY, CDR2 SVGAGI, per germline. With 0 bases clipped from V and 0 bases from J, the junction kept 4 bases outside the gene matches. Here the CDR3 reads CASSYSAGGSSYEQYF. Here the CDR3 DNA reads TGTGCCAGCAGTTACTCCGCGGGGGGCAGCTCCTACGAGCAGTACTTC.

The chain links TRBV6-5 to TRBJ2-5; tentative D call: TRBD2 (5 bases). Per the germline V gene, CDR1 is MNHEY and CDR2 is SVGAGI. The CDR3 extends over 13 amino acids. V was shortened by 3 bases and J by 5 bases, with 10 bases between the two germline ends. The CDR3 DNA sequence: TGTGCCAGCAGTTATAGCGTCATCGAGACCCAGTACTTC. Protein: CASSYSVIETQYF.

This chain joins TRBV12-3 or TRBV12-4 and TRBJ1-1; D unresolved. The CDR3 spans 12 residues. Trimming removed 6 bases at V and 10 bases at J, with 15 bases between. For the CDR3, the DNA is TGTGCCAGCAGCTCACATACTCGGGTAGCTTTCTTT. It codes for CASSSHTRVAFF.

Comment on this clone: One end of the junction does not line up with germline, which may come from a read error. The chain is built from TRBV7-2 and TRBJ2-3; D perhaps matches TRBD2 (6 bases). The germline CDR1 and CDR2 sequences are SGHTA and FQGNSA. This CDR3 spans 15 amino acids. The CDR3 region is CASSVASASRDTQYF. The CDR3 bases are TGTGCCAGCAGCGTAGCTAGCGCATCCAGGGATACGCAGTATTTT.

This clone was picked up a small number of times. The chain links TRBV2 to TRBJ1-1; D may be TRBD1 (5 bases). Germline loops: CDR1 SNHLY, CDR2 FYNNEI. V shed 6 bases and J shed 1 base, with 9 bases lying between them. The CDR3 is 13 residues long. DNA of the CDR3: TGTGCCAGCAGCCTCGACAGGAACACTGAAGCTTTCTTT. Amino acids: CASSLDRNTEAFF.

The V gene is TRBV27, the J gene TRBJ1-3; possible D gene TRBD1, 6 bases. Trimming took 9 bases from V and 0 from J, leaving 15 bases between them. CDR3 size: 15 residues. CDR1 is MNHEY and CDR2 is SMNVEV in the germline V gene (reference sequence). The CDR3 DNA reads as TGTGCCAGTCGGGGTCAGGGGCTCTCTGGAAACACCATATATTTT. Protein: CASRGQGLSGNTIYF.

This chain joins TRBV6-5 and TRBJ2-2, with D perhaps being TRBD1 or TRBD2 (5 bases each). The CDR3 consists of 14 residues. In germline, CDR1 is MNHEY, CDR2 SVGAGI. The ends were cut back, 6 bases at V and 0 bases at J, with 8 bases in the middle. The CDR3 DNA reads as TGTGCCAGCAGAGGGACCCCGAACACCGGGGAGCTGTTTTTT. Translated, it gives CASRGTPNTGELFF.

V usage is TRBV30 and J usage is TRBJ1-5; TRBD1 is a possible D gene (6 bases). Germline V gives CDR1 GTSNPN, CDR2 SVGIG (reference sequence). Between the trimmed V and J ends, which lost 1 base and 6 bases, there was a span of 13 bases. CDR3 length: 14 amino acids. The CDR3 is CAWSEGQLSQPQHF. CDR3 sequence (DNA): TGTGCCTGGAGTGAAGGACAGCTTTCTCAGCCCCAGCATTTT. Looking up the rest from reference TRBV30 and TRBJ1-5 gives the full variable domain: SQTIHQWPATLVQPVGSPLSLECTVEGTSNPNLYWYRQAAGRGLQLLFYSVGIGQISSEVPQNLSASRPQDRQFILSSKKLLLSDSGFYLCAWSEGQLSQPQHFGDGTRLSIL.

V usage is TRBV19 and J usage is TRBJ2-2, with TRBD1 identical over 10 bases. The trim removed 10 bases at V and 2 bases at J, leaving 4 bases unmatched. The germline V gene has CDR1 LNHDA and CDR2 SQIVND (reference sequence). The CDR3 is 14 residues long. This chain's CDR3 is CATGTGANTGELFF. CDR3 nucleotides: TGTGCCACCGGGACAGGGGCAAACACCGGGGAGCTGTTTTTT. The full variable domain, with the rest looked up from reference TRBV19 and TRBJ2-2, is DGGITQSPKYLFRKEGQNVTLSCEQNLNHDAMYWYRQDPGQGLRLIYYSQIVNDFQKGDIAEGYSVSREKKESFPLTVTSAQKNPTAFYLCATGTGANTGELFFGEGSRLTVL.

V is TRBV9 and J is TRBJ2-7, with D tentatively TRBD1 (6 bases). Per germline, CDR1 SGDLS and CDR2 YYNGEE. V lost 0 bases and J 5 bases, leaving 12 bases between the germline ends. This CDR3 contains 14 residues. CDR3 DNA: TGTGCCAGCAGCGTAGCTGGCAGGGGAGACGAGCAGTACTTC. Residues: CASSVAGRGDEQYF.

The chain links TRBV2 to TRBJ1-2; D unresolved. With 2 bases removed from V and 1 base from J, the gap between germline ends came to 5 bases. CDR1 is SNHLY, CDR2 FYNNEI, per germline. The CDR3 has 13 residues. CDR3 residues: CASSETNNYGYTF. CDR3 nucleotides: TGTGCCAGCAGTGAAACAAATAACTATGGCTACACCTTC. The variable domain in full, with the rest retrieved from reference TRBV2 and TRBJ1-2, is EPEVTQTPSHQVTQMGQEVILRCVPISNHLYFYWYRQILGQKVEFLVSFYNNEISEKSEIFDDQFSVERPDGSNFTLKIRSTKLEDSAMYFCASSETNNYGYTFGSGTRLTVV.

This chain connects TRBV3-1 (or the pseudogene TRBV3-2) to TRBJ1-2; D is uncertain. Looked up from germline, CDR1 is LGHDT and CDR2 is YNNKEL (reference sequence). CDR3 length: 13 residues. V shed 3 bases and J shed 7 bases, with 12 bases lying between them. The CDR3 reads CASSHRNLPGYTF. The CDR3 DNA is TGTGCCAGCAGCCACCGCAACCTCCCTGGCTACACCTTC.

J is TRBJ1-1 and V is TRBV5-4, with D tentatively TRBD1 (6 bases). The CDR3 is 14 amino acids. Germline CDR1 and CDR2: SGHNT and YYREEE (reference sequence). V gave up 2 bases and J gave up 4 bases, with 12 bases separating them. The CDR3 region is CASSFRGRGTEAFF. CDR3 DNA: TGTGCCAGCAGCTTCCGGGGGCGGGGCACTGAAGCTTTCTTT.